A selection of T cell receptor beta chains follows, all from one sample in a study of cytomegalovirus exposure and HLA in healthy donors. Produced via immunoSEQ multiplex PCR; TCRdb's table is partial and in-frame only. This sample has about 110,000 clones, with just under 70% found just once. The sequencing sample was made of PBMCs. Receptors were obtained from a woman between 65 and 79 years old in good health and CMV-seropositive. Each CDR3 is given with its conserved first and last residue. Fields, in order: D gene, clone size, V gene, J gene, CDR3 DNA, CDR3 protein. D genes are given only for firm matches. Some rows have no size entry. The others give once, few or many, or a class for an expanded clone.

NA,NA,TRBV5-1,TRBJ1-2,TGCGCCAGCAGCCCCGGAGATCTCGCTAACTATGGCTACACCTTC,CASSPGDLANYGYTF
NA,NA,TRBV6-5,TRBJ1-1,TGTGCCAGCAGTTACCGCCCCAGAGGGAACACTGAAGCTTTCTTT,CASSYRPRGNTEAFF
NA,NA,TRBV6-6,TRBJ1-4,TGTGCCAGCAGTCCCCAGGCCGCGTATGAAAAACTGTTTTTT,CASSPQAAYEKLFF
TRBD1,NA,TRBV7-8,TRBJ1-1,TGTGCCAGCAGCCTAGGGACAGCCAACACTGAAGCTTTCTTT,CASSLGTANTEAFF
TRBD1,NA,TRBV30,TRBJ2-7,TGTGCCTGGACCGGGACAGGGGGCTACGAGCAGTACTTC,CAWTGTGGYEQYF
NA,NA,TRBV7-9,TRBJ2-3,TGTGCCAGCAGCTTAGTTTCAGGGGCGAGGACAGATACGCAGTATTTT,CASSLVSGARTDTQYF
NA,few,TRBV6-6,TRBJ2-1,TGTGCCAGCAGTCGACTAGGCAATGAGCAGTTCTTC,CASSRLGNEQFF
TRBD1,once,TRBV5-1,TRBJ1-5,TGCGCCAGCAGCGTACGACAGGGCGATCAGCCCCAGCATTTT,CASSVRQGDQPQHF
TRBD1,NA,TRBV5-1,TRBJ1-2,TGCGCCAGCAGCGCGACGGGACAGGGAAATGGCTACACCTTC,CASSATGQGNGYTF
TRBD1,NA,TRBV25-1,TRBJ1-1,TGTGCCAGCAGTGAAGCAGGGACAGTGAACACTGAAGCTTTCTTT,CASSEAGTVNTEAFF
TRBD2,NA,TRBV10-3,TRBJ2-5,TGTGCCATCAGCGACCGGACTAGCGGGGGCGGGGAGACCCAGTACTTC,CAISDRTSGGGETQYF
TRBD2,NA,TRBV6-1,TRBJ2-3,TGTGCCAGCAGAGATGGAGTAGCGGGGGTAGATACGCAGTATTTT,CASRDGVAGVDTQYF
NA,NA,TRBV6-5,TRBJ2-3,TGTGCCAGCCTAGGGGCCGGCACAGATACGCAGTATTTT,CASLGAGTDTQYF
TRBD1,NA,TRBV9,TRBJ2-1,TGTGCCAGCAGCGTAGCCTCGGGACAGGGAAATGAGCAGTTCTTC,CASSVASGQGNEQFF
NA,NA,TRBV27,TRBJ1-2,TGTGCCAGCAGGTTCGAGCTGTCGGGTAGCTACACCTTC,CASRFELSGSYTF
NA,NA,TRBV4-2,TRBJ2-7,TGTGCCAGCAGCCAAGGATCCGGGGACTCCTACGAGCAGTACTTC,CASSQGSGDSYEQYF
NA,few,TRBV12-5,TRBJ1-1,TGTGCTAGTGGTTTGGTATCCCAGGGATTGGCCACTGAAGCTTTCTTT,CASGLVSQGLATEAFF
NA,few,TRBV2,TRBJ1-1,TGTGCCAGCACCTCATACGGGGGTGTCAACACTGAAGCTTTCTTT,CASTSYGGVNTEAFF
TRBD1,NA,TRBV7-2,TRBJ1-2,TGTGCCAGCAGCTTCTGGGTGGGACAGGGGTTTTCCGTGACCTTC,CASSFWVGQGFSVTF
NA,NA,TRBV5-3,TRBJ1-2,TGTGCCAGAAGCTTGGTCAGCGGGCCTGACTATGGCTACACCTTC,CARSLVSGPDYGYTF
TRBD2,NA,TRBV2,TRBJ2-3,TGTGCCAGCCTGGGACTAGCGGGGGGTTCAGATACGCAGTATTTT,CASLGLAGGSDTQYF
TRBD1,many,TRBV2,TRBJ2-6,TGTGCCAGCACGATGACAGGGGGAAAATCTGGGGCCAACGTCCTGACTTTC,CASTMTGGKSGANVLTF
TRBD1,NA,TRBV5-1,TRBJ1-2,TGCGCCAGCAGCCCCGGGACAGGGGGCAACGGCTACACCTTC,CASSPGTGGNGYTF
TRBD2,NA,TRBV6-5,TRBJ2-5,TGTGCCAGCAGTTACTCGATAGGCGGGGGTTGGGAGACCCAGTACTTC,CASSYSIGGGWETQYF
NA,NA,TRBV7-9,TRBJ2-7,TGTGCCAGCAGCTTAGTCGGGTACGAGCAGTACTTC,CASSLVGYEQYF
NA,NA,TRBV6-6,TRBJ2-5,TGTGCCAGCAGTTACCCCGGACTGAAAACTCAAGAGACCCAGTACTTC,CASSYPGLKTQETQYF
TRBD1,NA,TRBV29-1,TRBJ1-2,TGCAGCGCGGGACAGCTGGGAGGCTATGGCTACACCTTC,CSAGQLGGYGYTF
TRBD1,few,TRBV2,TRBJ1-1,TGTGCCAGCAGTGGACAGGGGGCCTACACTGAAGCTTTCTTT,CASSGQGAYTEAFF
TRBD1,NA,TRBV5-1,TRBJ2-7,TGCGCCAGCAGCTCGGACAGGCCCTACGAGCAGTACTTC,CASSSDRPYEQYF
TRBD1,NA,TRBV2,TRBJ2-7,TGTGCCAGCAGTGTCATAGGGACAGCCTCCTACGAGCAGTACTTC,CASSVIGTASYEQYF
NA,NA,TRBV4-1,TRBJ1-5,TGCGCCAGCGGGCTAACAGTGGGAGATCAGCCCCAGCATTTT,CASGLTVGDQPQHF
TRBD2,NA,TRBV7-2,TRBJ2-7,TGTGCCAGCAGCTTAGCTAGCGGGGGACCTGTTCTCTACGAGCAGTACTTC,CASSLASGGPVLYEQYF
NA,NA,TRBV19,TRBJ1-2,TGTGCCAGTGATGGAGGAGGGTATGGCTACACCTTC,CASDGGGYGYTF
TRBD1,NA,TRBV10-2,TRBJ1-5,TGCGCCAGCAGCTTGGGACAGGGGGGTTACCAGCCCCAGCATTTT,CASSLGQGGYQPQHF
NA,NA,TRBV6-5,TRBJ1-1,TGTGCCAGCAGTTATCGAGGGTTAACTGAAGCTTTCTTT,CASSYRGLTEAFF
NA,NA,TRBV18,TRBJ1-4,TGTGCCAGCTCACCGGGAGTTAGGGAAAAACTGTTTTTT,CASSPGVREKLFF
TRBD2,NA,TRBV29-1,TRBJ2-7,TGCAGCGCGAGGGCTAGCGGGAACTACGAGCAGTACTTC,CSARASGNYEQYF
TRBD1,NA,TRBV30,TRBJ2-7,TGTGCCTGGAGTGGGGGACAGGGAGCCTACGAGCAGTACTTT,CAWSGGQGAYEQYF
TRBD1,few,TRBV30,TRBJ2-5,TGTGCCTGGAGTGGGACAGGGAAGGGAGAGACCCAGTACTTC,CAWSGTGKGETQYF
NA,once,TRBV7-2,TRBJ1-2,TGTGCCAGCAGCTCGGAACAGGGACCCGTCTATGGCTACACCTTC,CASSSEQGPVYGYTF